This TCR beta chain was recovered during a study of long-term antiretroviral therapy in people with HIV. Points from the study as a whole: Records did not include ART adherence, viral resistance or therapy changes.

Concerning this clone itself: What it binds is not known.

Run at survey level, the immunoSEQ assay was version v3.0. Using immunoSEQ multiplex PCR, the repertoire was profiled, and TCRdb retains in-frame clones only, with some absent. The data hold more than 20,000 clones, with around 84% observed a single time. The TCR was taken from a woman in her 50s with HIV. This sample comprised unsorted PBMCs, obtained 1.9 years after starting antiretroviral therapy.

The CDR3 protein is CASSVGPGGSTDTQYF. CDR3 DNA sequence: TGTGCCAGCAGCGTCGGTCCAGGGGGATCCACAGATACGCAGTATTTT. This chain connects TRBV9 to TRBJ2-3, with 7 positions matching TRBD1. Looked up from germline, CDR1 is SGDLS and CDR2 is YYNGEE. This CDR3 is built from 16 residues. V shed 2 bases, J shed 2 bases, and the junction held 8 bases outside the gene matches. The full variable domain, its missing parts supplied by reference TRBV9 and TRBJ2-3, is DSGVTQTPKHLITATGQRVTLRCSPRSGDLSVYWYQQSLDQGLQFLIQYYNGEERAKGNILERFSAQQFPDLHSELNLSSLELGDSALYFCASSVGPGGSTDTQYFGPGTRLTVL.